The clone carrying this T cell receptor (beta chain) appeared many times. Its matching antigen is unknown. The germline V gene has CDR1 DFQATT and CDR2 SNEGSKA (reference sequence). The CDR3 extends over 14 amino acids. Trimming took off 0 bases at V and 5 bases at J, with 13 bases between the two ends. This specimen comes from a study of naive and memory T cell subsets. General observations from the study: Potentially, T cell activation and differentiation skew this RNA-based measurement. Both skin biopsy types reportedly yielded TCRs, tuberculin sites far more.

The treatment here: skin biopsy from PPD injection site in Mantoux-positive individual. The library had UMIs added by 3' ligation of an oligonucleotide to TCR cDNA. Tuberculin skin test biopsies were taken where PPD was injected in Mantoux-positive people. Four PCR rounds used nested alpha and beta constant region primers plus the SP2 primer. TCRdb independently ran MiXCR on the UMI-ligation and nested PCR reads; one entry per CDR3 protein. Here the sample spans 20,000 to 25,000 distinct CDR3 sequences, approximately 6% being singletons. The rearrangement links TRBV20-1 to TRBJ2-5; the D gene is possibly TRBD1 (5 bases). The specimen comprised skin, sampled from a tuberculin skin test site. The clonotype was recovered from an adult in good health. The DNA of the CDR3 is TGCAGTGCTAGAGACAGGGATCGCTGGGAGACCCAGTACTTC. Its protein product is CSARDRDRWETQYF.